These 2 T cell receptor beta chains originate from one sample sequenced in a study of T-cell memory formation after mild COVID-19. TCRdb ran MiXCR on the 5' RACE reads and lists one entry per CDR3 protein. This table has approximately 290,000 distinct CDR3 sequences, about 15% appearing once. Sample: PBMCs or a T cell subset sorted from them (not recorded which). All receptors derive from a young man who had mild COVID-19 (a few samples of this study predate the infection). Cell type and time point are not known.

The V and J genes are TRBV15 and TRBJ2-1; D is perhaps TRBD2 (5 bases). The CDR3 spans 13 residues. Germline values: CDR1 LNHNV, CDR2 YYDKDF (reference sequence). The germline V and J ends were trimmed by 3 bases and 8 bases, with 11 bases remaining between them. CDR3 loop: CATSSPERHEQFF. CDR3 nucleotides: TGTGCCACCAGCAGCCCCGAGCGGCATGAGCAGTTCTTC.

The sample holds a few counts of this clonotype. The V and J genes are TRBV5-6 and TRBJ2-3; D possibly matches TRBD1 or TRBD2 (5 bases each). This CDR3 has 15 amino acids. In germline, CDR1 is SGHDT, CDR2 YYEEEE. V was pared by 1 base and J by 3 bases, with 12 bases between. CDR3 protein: CASSLLGVGTDTQYF. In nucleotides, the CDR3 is TGTGCCAGCAGCTTGTTGGGGGTGGGGACAGATACGCAGTATTTT.